This T cell receptor beta chain was documented in a study of PD-1 blockade in classical Hodgkin lymphoma. Sequencing was performed with immunoSEQ multiplex PCR; in TCRdb, only in-frame clones are kept and a portion is missing. Among over 70,000 clones listed, around 86% were seen once. Details on this clone: What it recognizes is unknown.

Study observations and caveats: Individuals initiating nivolumab under 1 year after ASCT were excluded. Complete responders entered with baseline diversity on par with newly diagnosed patients, the results showed. Before treatment, TCR diversity in newly diagnosed patients was reportedly lower than in healthy donors.

There was relapse after autologous stem cell transplantation in every patient, and there was variation in brentuximab vedotin exposure. The receptor was derived from a human donor with classical Hodgkin lymphoma. The sequences come from peripheral blood mononuclear cells (PBMCs), collected at baseline.

The CDR3 nucleotides are TGTGCCACGAATTTAGGACAGGGGGGAAAACTGTTTTTT. Its protein is CATNLGQGGKLFF. The rearrangement joins TRBV10-3 to TRBJ1-4, with TRBD1 identical over 10 bases. CDR3 length: 13 residues. V was pared by 10 bases and J by 10 bases, with 9 bases of the junction left unmatched. CDR1 and CDR2 (germline): ENHRY, SYGVKD.